A selection of T cell receptor beta chains follows, all from one sample in a study of blood T cells in healthy people across ages. Each CDR3 protein is one row after TCRdb ran MiXCR on the 5' RACE reads. The sample comprises 1.8 million or so distinct CDR3 sequences, 35% to 50% of which are singletons, and more than 20% rests with the top ten. Sequenced material: blood. The receptors stem from a human donor in good health. CDR3s include the opening cysteine and the closing phenylalanine or tryptophan. The D gene is left open where the match is weak.

>.|TRBV11-2
CASSLGLLEQYF
>TRBD1|TRBV5-1
CVSSSLGQFQETQYF
>TRBD2|TRBV12-3/TRBV12-4
CASSPTSAPDTQYF
>TRBD2|TRBV11-3
CASSPMMAAGGDTQYF
>.|TRBV25-1
CASKRGGSYEQYF
>.|TRBV29-1
CSVERVDRYSYNEQFF
>TRBD2|TRBV4-3
CASSQDGTSIWETQYF
>.|TRBV20-1
CSAPSAGKLFF
>.|TRBV28
CASSQMGSNEQYF
>.|TRBV29-1
CSVRSDGLGNQPQHF
>.|TRBV4-3
CASSPFIRGQETQYF
>.|TRBV24-1
CATSDSVAYEQYF
>.|TRBV5-1
CASSLDSGATNEQFF
>TRBD1|TRBV19
CASSRGGRNEQYF
>.|TRBV7-9
CASSLDRGMGTDIYEQYF
>.|TRBV7-2
CASSPIVFGYTF
>.|TRBV13
CASSAMGPYGYTF
>.|TRBV10-3
CAISPELRQLPYF
>TRBD2|TRBV24-1
CATSEAGGPGDTQYF
>.|TRBV12-3/TRBV12-4
CASTQTVSNQPQHF
>TRBD1|TRBV20-1
CSARDMGTGSRSTF
>TRBD1|TRBV2
CASSETTGGHQPQHF
>TRBD1|TRBV6-6
CASSQGQGSRQPQHF
>.|TRBV7-2
CASSLKLGGTSTDTQYF
>.|TRBV6-2/TRBV6-3
CATSRRGEYQPQHF
>.|TRBV7-2
CASSSIQAGGTIYF
>.|TRBV7-2
CASSFLGGAGANVLTF
>.|TRBV5-4
CASNRRPDNEQFF
>TRBD1|TRBV10-3
CAISEGDRGEKLFF
>.|TRBV29-1
CSVVIVGQPQHF
>.|TRBV30
CAWSVRANGEKLFF
>.|TRBV28
CATISPLGYEQYF
>.|TRBV20-1
CSARLQGLESEKLFF
>.|TRBV24-1
CATSDLWQNQETQYF
>TRBD1|TRBV20-1
CSAWDRDFRGYTF
>.|TRBV29-1
CSAGAYQETQYF
>.|TRBV30
CAWTKMRTNYGYTF
>.|TRBV25-1
CASSEGGWGNQPQHF
>.|TRBV7-8
CASSSQGLVHYEQYF
>TRBD1|TRBV12-3/TRBV12-4
CASSFGRGQIYGYTF
>.|TRBV4-3
CASSQDLTGLPYEQYF
>TRBD1|TRBV12-3/TRBV12-4
CASSQPGQGAQVIREQFF
>TRBD1|TRBV4-1
CASSQEVTGSLNYGYTF
>.|TRBV7-8
CASTLGWRGDNEQFF
>.|TRBV28
CASSWRGRGYNYGYTF
>.|TRBV6-5
CASRMAASSSYEQYF